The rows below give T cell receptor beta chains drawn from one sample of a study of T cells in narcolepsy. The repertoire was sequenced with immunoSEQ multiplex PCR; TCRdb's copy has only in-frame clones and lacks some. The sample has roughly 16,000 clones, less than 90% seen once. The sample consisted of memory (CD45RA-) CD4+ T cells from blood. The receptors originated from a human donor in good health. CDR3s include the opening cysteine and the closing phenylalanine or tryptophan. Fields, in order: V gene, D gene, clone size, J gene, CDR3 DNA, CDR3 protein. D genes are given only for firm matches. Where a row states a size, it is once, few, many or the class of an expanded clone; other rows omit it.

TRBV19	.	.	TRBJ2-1	TGTGCCAGTAGTATCGGACAAAACAGCTACAATGAGCAGTTCTTC	CASSIGQNSYNEQFF
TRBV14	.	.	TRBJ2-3	TGTGCCAGCAGCCGACGAGCTACAGATACGCAGTATTTT	CASSRRATDTQYF
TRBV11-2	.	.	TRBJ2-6	TGTGCCAGCAGCTTACTTCGGGGACCGGGGGCCAACGTCCTGACTTTC	CASSLLRGPGANVLTF
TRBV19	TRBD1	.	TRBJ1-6	TGTGCCAGGGTAGGACAGGGATGGGGTAAGGATAATTCACCCCTCCACTTT	CARVGQGWGKDNSPLHF
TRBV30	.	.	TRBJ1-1	TGTGCCTGTTCGAAAAAGAACACTGAAGCTTTCTTT	CACSKKNTEAFF
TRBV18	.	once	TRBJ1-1	TGTGCCAGCTCTCGGGGCGCGGGAGGGAACACTGAAGCTTTCTTT	CASSRGAGGNTEAFF
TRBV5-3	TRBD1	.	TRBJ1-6	TGTGCCAGCAGTTCACTACAGGGGTACGATTCACCCCTCCACTTT	CASSSLQGYDSPLHF
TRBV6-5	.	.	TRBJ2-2	TGTGCCAGCAGACCTAGGGCCTCGAACACCGGGGAGCTGTTTTTT	CASRPRASNTGELFF
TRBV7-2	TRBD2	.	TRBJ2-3	TGTGCCAGCAGCTTAGGGCGGGAGACAGATACGCAGTATTTT	CASSLGRETDTQYF
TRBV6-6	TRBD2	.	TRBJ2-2	TGTGCCAGCACCAACGGGGGGTCCGCCGGGGAGCTGTTTTTT	CASTNGGSAGELFF
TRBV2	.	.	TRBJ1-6	TGTGCCAGCACCAACGGGGTTCCTAATTCACCCCTCCACTTT	CASTNGVPNSPLHF
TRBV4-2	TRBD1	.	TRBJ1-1	TGTGCCAGCAGCCCTCGGGACAGGGAATCTCCCACTGAAGCTTTCTTT	CASSPRDRESPTEAFF
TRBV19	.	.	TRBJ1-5	TGTGCCAGCCGTGGATCGACGGGCAATCAGCCCCAGCATTTT	CASRGSTGNQPQHF
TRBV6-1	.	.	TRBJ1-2	TGTGCCAGCAGCCCCGAGGGGGGCAGGGACTATGGCTACACCTTC	CASSPEGGRDYGYTF
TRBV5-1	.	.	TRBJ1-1	TGCGCCAGCAGGGACAGTACTGAAGCTTTCTTT	CASRDSTEAFF
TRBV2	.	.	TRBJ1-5	TGTGCCAGCAGTGCAGGGCTGGGTCAGCCCCAGCATTTT	CASSAGLGQPQHF
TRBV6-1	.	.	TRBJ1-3	TGTGCCAGCAGTCGGGGGCCCAGCTCTGGAAACACCATATATTTT	CASSRGPSSGNTIYF
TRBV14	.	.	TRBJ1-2	TGTGCCAGCAGCCAAGATCCCTTGGGATTTACAGGGCCCAATGGCTACACCTTC	CASSQDPLGFTGPNGYTF
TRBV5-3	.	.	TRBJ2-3	TGTGCCAGAAGCTTGATTTGGACTTGGAGGGATACGCAGTATTTT	CARSLIWTWRDTQYF
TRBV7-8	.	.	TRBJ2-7	TGTGCCAGCAGCTTCACGGACGGCTACGAGCAGTACTTC	CASSFTDGYEQYF
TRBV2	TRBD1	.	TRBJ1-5	TGTGCCAGCAACCAGGGGGGGCTTGGGACCCAGCATTTT	CASNQGGLGTQHF
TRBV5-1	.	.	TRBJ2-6	TGCGCCAGCAGCTTCACCGACGGCTCTGGGGCCAACGTCCTGACTTTC	CASSFTDGSGANVLTF
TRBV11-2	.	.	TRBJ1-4	TGTGCCAGCAGCCTCAGTGGAACTAATGAAAAACTGTTTTTT	CASSLSGTNEKLFF
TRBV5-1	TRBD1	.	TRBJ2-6	TGCGCCAGCAGCCCGGACAGGGGGATTTTCTCTGGGGCCAACGTCCTGACTTTC	CASSPDRGIFSGANVLTF
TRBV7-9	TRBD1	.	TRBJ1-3	TGTGCCAGCAGCCACTGGAGGACAGGGCCGATCTCTGGAAACACCATATATTTT	CASSHWRTGPISGNTIYF
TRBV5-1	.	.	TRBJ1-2	TGCGCCAGCAGGGGGGAGAGTTTATATGGCTACACCTTC	CASRGESLYGYTF
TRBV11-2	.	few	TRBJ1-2	TGTGCCAGCAGCTTTGGGCGGGCCCAGCAAACATTC	CASSFGRAQQTF
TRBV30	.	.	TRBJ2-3	TGTGCCTGGAGTGTAAAAGATACGCAGTATTTT	CAWSVKDTQYF
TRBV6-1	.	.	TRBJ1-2	TGTGCCAGCAGTTATTTTGGGCGTTGGGGCTACACCTTC	CASSYFGRWGYTF
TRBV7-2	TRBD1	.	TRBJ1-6	TGTGCCAGCAGCTTAAATGCACAGGGGGCTTCACCCCTCCACTTT	CASSLNAQGASPLHF
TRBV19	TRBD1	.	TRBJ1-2	TGTGCCAGTAGTATAGGCGGGACAGCTTCAACCTCGTATGGCTACACCTTC	CASSIGGTASTSYGYTF